This note documents a single T cell receptor beta chain sequence. This specimen comes from a study of long-term antiretroviral therapy in people with HIV. Across the study: A decade or so separates the oldest specimens from the later 2015 immediate-ART recommendation.

Germline V CDR1 and CDR2: MNHNS, SASEGT. With 6 bases removed from V and 0 bases from J, the gap between germline ends came to 11 bases. The CDR3 loop spans 14 amino acids. An immunoSEQ assay, version v3.0, was performed at survey level. Clones were sequenced by immunoSEQ multiplex PCR, and TCRdb holds only the in-frame ones, with some missing. The sample includes some 20,000 clones, around three quarters of them seen just once. This sequence joins TRBV6-1 and TRBJ1-1; perhaps TRBD1 as D (6 bases). This TCR was recovered from a woman in her twenties or thirties with HIV. The specimen was unsorted PBMCs, collected 2.9 years after starting antiretroviral therapy. The CDR3 loop is CASRAGTMNTEAFF. Written as DNA, the CDR3 is TGTGCCAGCAGAGCCGGGACAATGAACACTGAAGCTTTCTTT.